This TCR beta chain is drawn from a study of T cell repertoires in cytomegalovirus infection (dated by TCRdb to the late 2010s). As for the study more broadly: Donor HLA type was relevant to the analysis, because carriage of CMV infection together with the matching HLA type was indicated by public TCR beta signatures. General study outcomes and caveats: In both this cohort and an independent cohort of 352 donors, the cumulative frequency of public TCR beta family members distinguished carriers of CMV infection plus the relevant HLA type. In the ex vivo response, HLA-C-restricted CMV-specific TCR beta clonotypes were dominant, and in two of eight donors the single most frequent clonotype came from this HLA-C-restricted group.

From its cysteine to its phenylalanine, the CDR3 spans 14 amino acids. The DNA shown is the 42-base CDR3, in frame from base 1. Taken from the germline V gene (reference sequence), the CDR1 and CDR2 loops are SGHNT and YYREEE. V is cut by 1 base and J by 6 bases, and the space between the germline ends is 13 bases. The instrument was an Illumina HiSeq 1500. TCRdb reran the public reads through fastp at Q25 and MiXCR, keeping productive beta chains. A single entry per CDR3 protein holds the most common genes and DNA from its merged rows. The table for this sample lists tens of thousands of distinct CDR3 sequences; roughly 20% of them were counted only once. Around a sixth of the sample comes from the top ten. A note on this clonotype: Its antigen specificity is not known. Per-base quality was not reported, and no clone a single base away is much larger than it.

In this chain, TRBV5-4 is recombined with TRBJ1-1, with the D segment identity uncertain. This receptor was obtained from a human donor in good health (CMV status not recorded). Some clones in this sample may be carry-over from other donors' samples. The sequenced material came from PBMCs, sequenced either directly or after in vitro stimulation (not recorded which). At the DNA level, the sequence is TGTGCCAGCAGCTTGATTAGGAGGGCGCCTGAAGCTTTCTTT. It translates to CASSLIRRAPEAFF.